This T cell receptor beta chain was captured by sequencing in a study of OX40 agonist ivuxolimab in advanced cancers. Autoimmune disease history or systemic immunosuppression led to patient exclusion. Here immunoSEQ multiplex PCR was the method, and the copy in TCRdb shows in-frame clones only, minus some. The table has roughly 130,000 clones, approximately 92% seen once. The clonotype originates from an adult with an advanced solid tumor such as melanoma, head and neck, liver or kidney cancer. The specimen was CD4+ or CD8+ T cells sorted from blood, collected in a trial of the OX40 agonist ivuxolimab.

The CDR3 here is CASSGTVRTEAFF. The CDR3 DNA reads TGTGCCAGCAGTGGGACAGTTAGGACTGAAGCTTTCTTT. The chain carries TRBV28 and TRBJ1-1; 7 bases map to TRBD1. This CDR3 contains 13 residues. Trimming removed 5 bases from V and 5 bases from J; junction bases left unmatched: 5. Germline V gene lookup returns CDR1 MDHEN and CDR2 SYDVKM.